The rows below give T cell receptor beta chains drawn from one sample of a study of identical twins. Using its own MiXCR run on the 5' RACE reads, TCRdb lists one record per CDR3 protein. The table shows approximately 500,000 distinct CDR3 sequences, with 12% to 15% occurring only once. These data were also reused for a study on yellow fever vaccine responses in identical twins.

Material for sequencing was CD4+ T cells sorted from blood. Receptor source: a woman under 30 in good health. Each CDR3 is given with its conserved first and last residue. D genes are given only for firm matches. Some rows have no size entry. The others give once, few or many, or a class for an expanded clone.

d_gene | j_gene | v_gene | abundance | CDR3nt | CDR3aa
NA | TRBJ2-3 | TRBV5-6 | few | TGTGCCAGCAGCTCGGATCATCTTGCGTATTTT | CASSSDHLAYF
TRBD2 | TRBJ2-1 | TRBV7-9 | many | TGTGCCAGCAGTTCCGGGACTAGCGGGAGGGCCTACAATGAGCAGTTCTTC | CASSSGTSGRAYNEQFF
NA | TRBJ2-5 | TRBV28 | NA | TGTGCCAGCAGTTCCCCTAGCTATGAGACCCAGTACTTC | CASSSPSYETQYF
TRBD1 | TRBJ1-2 | TRBV6-1 | NA | TGTGCCAGCAGTGAATTCGGGACAGGGTCGAGGGGCTACACCTTC | CASSEFGTGSRGYTF
NA | TRBJ2-1 | TRBV4-1 | few | TGCGCCAGCAGCCAGCCAAGGGAGCTTAACAATGAGCAGTTCTTC | CASSQPRELNNEQFF
NA | TRBJ2-1 | TRBV12-3/TRBV12-4 | few | TGTGCCAGCAGTTTATACCAGGTTTACAATGAGCAGTTCTTC | CASSLYQVYNEQFF
TRBD2 | TRBJ2-1 | TRBV20-1 | NA | TGCAGTGCTACTAGCGGGGGGGGGTTAAATGAGCAGTTCTTC | CSATSGGGLNEQFF
NA | TRBJ2-5 | TRBV10-3 | few | TGTGCCATCAGTGAGTCCTCTCTTCCGGGAGTACGGGAGACCCAGTACTTC | CAISESSLPGVRETQYF
TRBD1 | TRBJ1-1 | TRBV13 | few | TGTGCCAGCAGCTTAAGGATGGGGACAGCTAACACTGAAGCTTTCTTT | CASSLRMGTANTEAFF
NA | TRBJ2-5 | TRBV2 | few | TGTGCCAGCATCACCTCCTATCGGGGAGAGACCCAGTACTTC | CASITSYRGETQYF
TRBD2 | TRBJ2-1 | TRBV12-3/TRBV12-4 | NA | TGTGCCAGCAGCGGACTAGCGGGAGTCCAAGGCCTGGGTAATGAGCAGTTCTTC | CASSGLAGVQGLGNEQFF
TRBD1 | TRBJ2-1 | TRBV7-8 | NA | TGTGCCAGCAGCTCTGGGGACAGGGCGGGGAATGAGCAGTTCTTC | CASSSGDRAGNEQFF
TRBD2 | TRBJ2-1 | TRBV5-1 | few | TGCGCCAGCAGCTTGGGGACCGGGGGGGCCTCTGAGCAGTTCTTC | CASSLGTGGASEQFF
TRBD1 | TRBJ2-1 | TRBV27 | NA | TGTGCCAGCCGACCCGGGACAGGGAACGATGAGCAGTTCTTC | CASRPGTGNDEQFF
NA | TRBJ2-1 | TRBV29-1 | many | TGCAGCGTTGGCAGGGGTGGCTCCTACAATGAGCAGTTCTTC | CSVGRGGSYNEQFF
TRBD1 | TRBJ2-1 | TRBV24-1 | few | TGTGCCACCAGTGATTTCGGGGGAGCAGGGGGCTTGGTCTACAATGAGCAGTTCTTC | CATSDFGGAGGLVYNEQFF
NA | TRBJ1-5 | TRBV7-2 | NA | TGTGCCAGCAGCCGACGGGGTCAGCCCCAGCATTTT | CASSRRGQPQHF
TRBD1 | TRBJ1-1 | TRBV29-1 | few | TGCAGCGTTACCGGGACAGGGGCCTTTGAAGCTTTCTTT | CSVTGTGAFEAFF
TRBD2 | TRBJ2-1 | TRBV4-2 | NA | TGTGCCAGCAGCCAAGATTTCCTGGCGGGAGGAGGAGAGCAGTTCTTC | CASSQDFLAGGGEQFF
TRBD2 | TRBJ2-2 | TRBV5-4 | NA | TGTGCCAGCAGCTTGCGTCCGGGACTAGCGGGGGGACTAACCGGGGAGCTGTTTTTT | CASSLRPGLAGGLTGELFF
NA | TRBJ1-1 | TRBV5-1 | NA | TGCGCCAGCAGCCGGGGGGCGGCCACTGAAGCTTTCTTT | CASSRGAATEAFF
TRBD2 | TRBJ2-5 | TRBV5-1 | NA | TGCGCCAGCAGCTCGGGGACTAGCGGGGGGGCCGGTGAGACCCAGTACTTC | CASSSGTSGGAGETQYF
TRBD2 | TRBJ2-3 | TRBV3-1 | NA | TGTGCCAGCAGCCTTTGGACTAGCGGGGATACGCAGTATTTT | CASSLWTSGDTQYF
NA | TRBJ2-1 | TRBV20-1 | NA | TGCAGTGCCGGTGAGGGGGGGCTGTCCTACAATGAGCAGTTCTTC | CSAGEGGLSYNEQFF
TRBD2 | TRBJ2-3 | TRBV25-1 | few | TGTGCCAGCAGAGTAGCGGGGAGCACAGATACGCAGTATTTT | CASRVAGSTDTQYF
NA | TRBJ2-1 | TRBV6-1 | few | TGTGCCAGCACCCACACCCCGAGCTCCTACAATGAGCAGTTCTTC | CASTHTPSSYNEQFF
NA | TRBJ1-1 | TRBV3-1 | NA | TGTGCCAGCAGCCATGGGATGGTGAACACTGAAGCTTTCTTT | CASSHGMVNTEAFF
TRBD2 | TRBJ2-5 | TRBV7-3 | few | TGTGCCAGCAGGGTCCCCCTAGCGGGAGAAGAGACCCAGTACTTC | CASRVPLAGEETQYF
NA | TRBJ2-4 | TRBV25-1 | NA | TGTGCCAGCAGTGAAGACTTAGGAAACATTCAGTACTTC | CASSEDLGNIQYF
NA | TRBJ2-2 | TRBV5-1 | NA | TGCGCCAGCAGCACGGGGAGAACCGGGGAGCTGTTTTTT | CASSTGRTGELFF
NA | TRBJ2-7 | TRBV28 | NA | TGTGCCAGCAGTTTGTCCGGGACGAAAGCCGTTGGGCAGTACTTC | CASSLSGTKAVGQYF
TRBD2 | TRBJ2-2 | TRBV20-1 | few | TGCAGTGCTAGAGTTCCACTAGCGGGGGCGAACACCGGGGAGCTGTTTTTT | CSARVPLAGANTGELFF
NA | TRBJ2-1 | TRBV10-3 | few | TGTGCCACCAGAACAGGGGGGGCGAATGAGCAGTTCTTC | CATRTGGANEQFF
TRBD1 | TRBJ1-5 | TRBV27 | NA | TGTGCCAGCAGAGCCCTCGGGACAGGGGAACAGCCCCAGCATTTT | CASRALGTGEQPQHF
NA | TRBJ2-2 | TRBV3-1 | few | TGTGCCAGCAGCCAAATAAGACACACCGGGGAGCTGTTTTTT | CASSQIRHTGELFF
NA | TRBJ2-3 | TRBV5-6 | few | TGTGCCAGCAGCTTGGTTGGAGGGGCCTTCACAGATACGCAGTATTTT | CASSLVGGAFTDTQYF
NA | TRBJ1-5 | TRBV3-1 | NA | TGTGCCAGCAGCCAGGCAGGGGAAAATCAGCCCCAGCATTTT | CASSQAGENQPQHF
TRBD2 | TRBJ2-7 | TRBV27 | many | TGTGCCACGGGACTAGCGGGCTATCTGGACGAGCAGTACTTC | CATGLAGYLDEQYF
NA | TRBJ2-3 | TRBV7-9 | many | TGTGCCAGCAGCCGGGTCTCTTTAACAGATACGCAGTATTTT | CASSRVSLTDTQYF
NA | TRBJ1-6 | TRBV9 | few | TGTGCCAGCAGCGTATCGTCTAATTCACCCCTCCACTTT | CASSVSSNSPLHF
NA | TRBJ2-1 | TRBV29-1 | many | TGCAGCGTTGCAGAACTTAATGAGCAGTTCTTC | CSVAELNEQFF
TRBD1 | TRBJ2-1 | TRBV10-3 | NA | TGTGCCATCAGTGAGTTTGGACAGGAAAATGAGCAGTTCTTC | CAISEFGQENEQFF